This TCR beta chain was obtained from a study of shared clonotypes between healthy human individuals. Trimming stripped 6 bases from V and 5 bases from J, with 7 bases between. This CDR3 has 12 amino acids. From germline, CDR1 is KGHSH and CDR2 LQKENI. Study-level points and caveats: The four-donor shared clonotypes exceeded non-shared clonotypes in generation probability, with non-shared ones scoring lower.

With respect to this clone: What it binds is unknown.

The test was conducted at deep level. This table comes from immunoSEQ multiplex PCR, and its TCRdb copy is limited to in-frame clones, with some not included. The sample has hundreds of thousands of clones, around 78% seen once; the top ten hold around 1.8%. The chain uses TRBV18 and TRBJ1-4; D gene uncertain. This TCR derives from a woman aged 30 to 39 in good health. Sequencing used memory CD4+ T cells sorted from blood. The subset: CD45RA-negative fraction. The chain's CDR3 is CASSPGNEKLFF. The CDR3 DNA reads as TGTGCCAGCTCCCCGGGAAATGAAAAACTGTTTTTT.